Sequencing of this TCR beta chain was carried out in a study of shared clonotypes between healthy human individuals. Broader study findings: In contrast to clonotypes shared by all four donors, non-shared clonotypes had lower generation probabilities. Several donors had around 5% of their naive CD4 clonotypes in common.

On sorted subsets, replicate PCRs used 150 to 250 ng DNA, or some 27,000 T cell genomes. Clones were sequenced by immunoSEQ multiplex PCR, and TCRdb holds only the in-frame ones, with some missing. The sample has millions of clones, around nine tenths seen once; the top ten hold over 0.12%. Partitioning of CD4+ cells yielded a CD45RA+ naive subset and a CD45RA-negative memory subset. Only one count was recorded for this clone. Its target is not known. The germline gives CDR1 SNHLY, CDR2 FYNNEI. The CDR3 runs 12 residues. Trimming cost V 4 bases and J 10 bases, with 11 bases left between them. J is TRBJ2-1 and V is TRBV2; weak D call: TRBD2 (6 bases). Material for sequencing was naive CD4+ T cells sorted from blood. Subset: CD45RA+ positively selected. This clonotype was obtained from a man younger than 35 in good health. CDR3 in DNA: TGTGCCAGCAGTGTGACTAGTGGGGAGCAGTTCTTC. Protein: CASSVTSGEQFF. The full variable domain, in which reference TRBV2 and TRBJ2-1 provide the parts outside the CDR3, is EPEVTQTPSHQVTQMGQEVILRCVPISNHLYFYWYRQILGQKVEFLVSFYNNEISEKSEIFDDQFSVERPDGSNFTLKIRSTKLEDSAMYFCASSVTSGEQFFGPGTRLTVL.